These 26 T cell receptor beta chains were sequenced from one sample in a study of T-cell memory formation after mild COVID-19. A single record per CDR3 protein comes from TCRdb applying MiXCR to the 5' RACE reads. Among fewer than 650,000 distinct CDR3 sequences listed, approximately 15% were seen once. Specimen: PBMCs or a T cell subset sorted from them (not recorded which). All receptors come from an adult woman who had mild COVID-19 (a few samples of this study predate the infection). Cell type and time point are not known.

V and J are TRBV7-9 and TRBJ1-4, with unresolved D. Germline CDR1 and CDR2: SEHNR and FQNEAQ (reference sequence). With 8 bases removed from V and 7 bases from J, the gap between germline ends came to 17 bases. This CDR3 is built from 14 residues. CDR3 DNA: TGTGCCAGCGCTAGCACCTCGGGCGGTGAAAAACTGTTTTTT. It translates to CASASTSGGEKLFF.

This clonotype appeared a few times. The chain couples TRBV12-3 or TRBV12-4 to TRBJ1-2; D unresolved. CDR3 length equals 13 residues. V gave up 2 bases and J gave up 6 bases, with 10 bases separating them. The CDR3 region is CASSLHGGHGYTF. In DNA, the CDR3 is TGTGCCAGCAGTTTACATGGTGGGCATGGCTACACCTTC.

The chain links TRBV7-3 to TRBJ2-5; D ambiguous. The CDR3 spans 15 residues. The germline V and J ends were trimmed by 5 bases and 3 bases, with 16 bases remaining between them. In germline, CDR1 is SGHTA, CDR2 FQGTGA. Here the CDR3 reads CASSLLPGPEETQYF. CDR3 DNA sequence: TGTGCCAGCAGCCTCCTACCGGGCCCAGAAGAGACCCAGTACTTC.

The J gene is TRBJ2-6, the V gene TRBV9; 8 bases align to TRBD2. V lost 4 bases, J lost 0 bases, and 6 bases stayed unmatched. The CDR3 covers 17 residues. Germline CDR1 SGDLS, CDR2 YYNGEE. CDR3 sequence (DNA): TGTGCCAGCAGCACCCGGACTAGCCGCTCTGGGGCCAACGTCCTGACTTTC. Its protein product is CASSTRTSRSGANVLTF.

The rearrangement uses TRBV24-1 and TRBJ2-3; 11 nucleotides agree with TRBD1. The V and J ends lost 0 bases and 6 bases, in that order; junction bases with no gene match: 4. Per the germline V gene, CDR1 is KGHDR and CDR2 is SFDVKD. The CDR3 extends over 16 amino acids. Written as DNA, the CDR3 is TGTGCCACCAGTGATTTGACGGACAGGGGGCAGGATACGCAGTATTTT. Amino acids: CATSDLTDRGQDTQYF.

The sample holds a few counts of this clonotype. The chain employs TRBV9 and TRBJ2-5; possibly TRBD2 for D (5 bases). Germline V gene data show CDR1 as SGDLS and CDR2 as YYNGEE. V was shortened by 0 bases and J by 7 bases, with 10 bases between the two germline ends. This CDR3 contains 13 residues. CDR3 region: CASSVDGVGTQYF. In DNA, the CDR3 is TGTGCCAGCAGCGTAGACGGGGTTGGGACCCAGTACTTC.

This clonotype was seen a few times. The CDR3 region is CASSLGQGLGPQHF. The CDR3 DNA is TGCGCCAGCAGCTTGGGACAGGGGCTGGGGCCCCAGCATTTT. The rearrangement uses TRBV5-1 and TRBJ1-5, with TRBD1 identical over 8 bases. After removal of 0 bases from V and 9 bases from J, the junction contained 5 bases not matched to a gene. The CDR3 contains 14 residues. Germline CDR1 SGHRS, CDR2 YFSETQ.

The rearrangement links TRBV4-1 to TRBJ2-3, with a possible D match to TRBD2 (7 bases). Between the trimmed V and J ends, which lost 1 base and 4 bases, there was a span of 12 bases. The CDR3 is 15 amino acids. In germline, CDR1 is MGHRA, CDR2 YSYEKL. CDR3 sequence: CASSQARGGPDTQYF. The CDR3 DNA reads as TGCGCCAGCAGCCAAGCGAGGGGGGGCCCAGATACGCAGTATTTT.

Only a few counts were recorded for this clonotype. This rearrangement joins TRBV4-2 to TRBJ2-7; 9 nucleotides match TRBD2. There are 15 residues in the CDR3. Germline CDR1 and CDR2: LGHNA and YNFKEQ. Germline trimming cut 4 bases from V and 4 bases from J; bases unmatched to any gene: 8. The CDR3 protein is CASSRSTSGTYEQYF. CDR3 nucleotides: TGTGCCAGCAGCCGATCGACTAGCGGAACTTACGAGCAGTACTTC.

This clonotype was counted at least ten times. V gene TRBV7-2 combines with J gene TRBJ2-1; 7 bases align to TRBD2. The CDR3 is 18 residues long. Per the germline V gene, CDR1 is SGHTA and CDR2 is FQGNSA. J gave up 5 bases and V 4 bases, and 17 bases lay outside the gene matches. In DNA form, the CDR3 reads TGTGCCAGCAGCTCCTTCCGTTGGACTAGGGCGGAGGACAATGAGCAGTTCTTC. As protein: CASSSFRWTRAEDNEQFF.

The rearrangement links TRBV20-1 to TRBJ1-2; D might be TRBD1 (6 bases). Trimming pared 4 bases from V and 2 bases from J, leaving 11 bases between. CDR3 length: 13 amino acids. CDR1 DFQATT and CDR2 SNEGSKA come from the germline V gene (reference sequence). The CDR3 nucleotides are TGCAGTGCTATAGACAGGCGAAACTATGGCTACACCTTC. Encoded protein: CSAIDRRNYGYTF.

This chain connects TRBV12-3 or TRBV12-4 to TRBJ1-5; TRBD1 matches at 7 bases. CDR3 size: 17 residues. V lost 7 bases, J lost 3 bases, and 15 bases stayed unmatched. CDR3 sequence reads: CASTPGGQGRVNQPQHF. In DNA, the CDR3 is TGTGCCAGCACCCCAGGGGGTCAGGGTAGGGTCAATCAGCCCCAGCATTTT.

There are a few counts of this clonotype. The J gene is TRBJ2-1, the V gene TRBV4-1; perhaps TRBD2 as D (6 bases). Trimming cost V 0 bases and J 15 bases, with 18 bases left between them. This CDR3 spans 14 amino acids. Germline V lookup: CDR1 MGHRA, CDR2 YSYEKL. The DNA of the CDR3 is TGCGCCAGCAGCCAAGATCCTGGGACTCCATCGCCGTTCTTC. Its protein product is CASSQDPGTPSPFF.

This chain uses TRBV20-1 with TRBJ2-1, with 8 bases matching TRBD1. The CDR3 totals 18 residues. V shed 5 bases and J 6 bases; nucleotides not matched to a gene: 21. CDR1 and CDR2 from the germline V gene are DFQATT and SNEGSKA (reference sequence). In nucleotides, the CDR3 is TGCAGTGCTGGAGGACAGGGCGTCCAGAACGTTCCCCTCAATGAGCAGTTCTTC. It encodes CSAGGQGVQNVPLNEQFF.

In nucleotides, the CDR3 is TGTGCCAGTAGTATTGGGGGGACCCACCTGCCGGAGACCCAGTACTTC. It encodes CASSIGGTHLPETQYF. V and J are TRBV19 and TRBJ2-5; D perhaps matches TRBD2 (6 bases). The germline V gene has CDR1 LNHDA and CDR2 SQIVND (reference sequence). The CDR3 covers 16 residues. V lost 3 bases, J lost 5 bases, and 19 bases lay in between.

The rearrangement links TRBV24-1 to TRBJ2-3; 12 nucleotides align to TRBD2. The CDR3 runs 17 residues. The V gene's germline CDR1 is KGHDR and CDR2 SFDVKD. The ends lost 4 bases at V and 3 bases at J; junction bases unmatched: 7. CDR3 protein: CATSDQRLAGVTDTQYF. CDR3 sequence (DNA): TGTGCCACCAGTGACCAACGACTAGCGGGAGTTACAGATACGCAGTATTTT.

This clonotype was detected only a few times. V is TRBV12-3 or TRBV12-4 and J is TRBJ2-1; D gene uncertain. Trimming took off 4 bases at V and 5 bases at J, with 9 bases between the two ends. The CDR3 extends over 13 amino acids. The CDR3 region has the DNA TGTGCCAGCAGTTCCATACTCGACAATGAGCAGTTCTTC. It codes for CASSSILDNEQFF.

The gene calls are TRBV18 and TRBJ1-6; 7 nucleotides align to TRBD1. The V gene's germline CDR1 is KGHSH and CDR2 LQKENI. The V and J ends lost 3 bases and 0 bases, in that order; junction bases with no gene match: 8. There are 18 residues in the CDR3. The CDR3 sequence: CASSPENRGVSYNSPLHF. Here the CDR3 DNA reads TGTGCCAGCTCACCTGAGAACAGGGGAGTCTCCTATAATTCACCCCTCCACTTT.

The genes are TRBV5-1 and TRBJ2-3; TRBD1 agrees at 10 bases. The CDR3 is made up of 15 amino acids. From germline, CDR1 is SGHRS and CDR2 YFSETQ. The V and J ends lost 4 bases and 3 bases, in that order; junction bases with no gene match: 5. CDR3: CASSETGGKTDTQYF. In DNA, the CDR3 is TGCGCCAGCAGCGAGACAGGGGGCAAAACAGATACGCAGTATTTT.

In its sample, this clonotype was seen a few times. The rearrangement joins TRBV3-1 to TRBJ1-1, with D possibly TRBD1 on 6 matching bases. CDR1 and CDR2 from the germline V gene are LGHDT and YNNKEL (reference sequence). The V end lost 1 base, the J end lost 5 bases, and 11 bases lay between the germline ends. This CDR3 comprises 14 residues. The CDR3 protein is CASSQVGQRTEAFF. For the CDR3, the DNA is TGTGCCAGCAGCCAAGTCGGACAGCGGACTGAAGCTTTCTTT.

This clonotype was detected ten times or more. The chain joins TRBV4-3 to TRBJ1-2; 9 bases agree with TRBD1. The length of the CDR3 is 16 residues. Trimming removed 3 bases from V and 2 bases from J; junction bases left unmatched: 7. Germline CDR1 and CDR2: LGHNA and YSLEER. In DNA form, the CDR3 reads TGCGCCAGCAGCCAGGCCGGGACAGGGTACAACTATGGCTACACCTTC. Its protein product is CASSQAGTGYNYGYTF.

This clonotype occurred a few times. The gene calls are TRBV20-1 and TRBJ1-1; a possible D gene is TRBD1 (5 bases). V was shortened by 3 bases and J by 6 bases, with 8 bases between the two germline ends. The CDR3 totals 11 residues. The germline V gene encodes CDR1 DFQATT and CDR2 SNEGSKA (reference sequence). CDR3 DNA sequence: TGCAGTGCTAGTTGGGGCCCTGAAGCTTTCTTT. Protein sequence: CSASWGPEAFF.

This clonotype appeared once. CDR3 amino acids: CASTPQGKASGNTIYF. CDR3 nucleotides: TGTGCCAGCACCCCGCAGGGCAAAGCCTCTGGAAACACCATATATTTT. J is TRBJ1-3 and V is TRBV12-3 or TRBV12-4, with a possible D match to TRBD1 (5 bases). Trimming took off 7 bases at V and 0 bases at J, with 16 bases between the two ends. The CDR3 has 16 amino acids.

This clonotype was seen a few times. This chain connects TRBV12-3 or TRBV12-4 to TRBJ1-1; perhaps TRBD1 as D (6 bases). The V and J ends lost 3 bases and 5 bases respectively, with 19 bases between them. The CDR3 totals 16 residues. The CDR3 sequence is CASSFPTFRGRTEAFF. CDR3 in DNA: TGTGCCAGCAGTTTCCCGACCTTCCGGGGGCGTACTGAAGCTTTCTTT.

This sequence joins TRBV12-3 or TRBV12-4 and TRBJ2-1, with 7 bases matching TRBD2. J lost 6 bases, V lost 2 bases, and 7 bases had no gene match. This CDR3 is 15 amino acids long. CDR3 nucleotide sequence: TGTGCCAGCAGTTTAATGGGCGGGGGAGGCAATGAGCAGTTCTTC. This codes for CASSLMGGGGNEQFF.

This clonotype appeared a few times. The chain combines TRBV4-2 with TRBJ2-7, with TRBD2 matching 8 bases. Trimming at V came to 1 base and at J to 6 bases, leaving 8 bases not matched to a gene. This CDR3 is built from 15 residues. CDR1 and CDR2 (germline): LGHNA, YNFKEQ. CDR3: CASSQAGSGMGEQYF. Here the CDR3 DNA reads TGTGCCAGCAGCCAAGCCGGTAGCGGGATGGGCGAGCAGTACTTC.